This entry lists 10 T cell receptor beta chains sequenced from one sample in a study of vaccination and CD4 T cells after COVID-19. The antigens these receptors bind are not known. With the Oncomine TCR Beta short-read assay, DNA from cultured CD4+ T cells was sequenced. Via MiXCR, TCRdb re-called the PCR reads, giving one row per CDR3 protein. The repertoire has about 21,000 distinct CDR3 sequences, 60% to 80% of them found once; the top ten carry under 10%. Documented treatment: approximately nine-day PBMC culture with coronavirus spike peptide pools or control peptides (ViraFEST assay). The sequenced sample consisted of CD4+ T cells from blood, cultured in vitro. The receptors derive from a human donor who had recovered from COVID-19.

The chain joins TRBV15 to TRBJ1-2, with TRBD1 identical over 8 bases. V trimming: 7 bases; J trimming: 4 bases; junction bases outside the gene matches: 11. The CDR3 sequence is 15 residues long. Germline loops: CDR1 LNHNV, CDR2 YYDKDF (reference sequence). The CDR3 DNA is TGTGCCACCACGCCAGGGGGCTTCCGTAGCTATGGCTACACCTTC. Translated: CATTPGGFRSYGYTF.

The gene calls are TRBV6-1 and TRBJ2-1; tentative D call: TRBD2 (6 bases). The CDR3 totals 12 residues. Germline V gives CDR1 MNHNS, CDR2 SASEGT. The V gene lost 5 bases and the J gene lost 7 bases, with 9 bases spanning the gap. The CDR3: CASSTRGNEQFF. In DNA, the CDR3 is TGTGCCAGCAGTACCCGGGGGAATGAGCAGTTCTTC.

This chain joins TRBV25-1 and TRBJ1-2; no reliable D call. Germline assignment: CDR1 MGHDK and CDR2 SYGVNS. The CDR3 length is 11 residues. V lost 1 base, J lost 5 bases, and 2 bases lay in between. CDR3 sequence: CASSEFYGYTF. The CDR3, as DNA: TGTGCCAGCAGTGAATTTTATGGCTACACCTTC.

The gene calls are TRBV7-2 and TRBJ1-2; 7 bases agree with TRBD1. CDR3 length: 14 residues. Trimming took 3 bases from V and 2 from J; bases not matched to a gene: 3. Germline assignment: CDR1 SGHTA and CDR2 FQGNSA. The CDR3 bases are TGTGCCAGCAGCTTGACGGGACAGAACTATGGCTACACCTTC. It yields the protein CASSLTGQNYGYTF. The complete variable domain, with remaining parts taken from reference TRBV7-2 and TRBJ1-2, reads GAGVSQSPSNKVTEKGKDVELRCDPISGHTALYWYRQSLGQGLEFLIYFQGNSAPDKSGLPSDRFSAERTGGSVSTLTIQRTQQEDSAVYLCASSLTGQNYGYTFGSGTRLTVV.

The chain combines TRBV10-1 with TRBJ2-3; D is perhaps TRBD2 (5 bases). Germline assignment: CDR1 WNHNN and CDR2 SYGVQD (reference sequence). The CDR3 extends over 14 amino acids. V gave up 4 bases and J gave up 4 bases, with 12 bases separating them. The CDR3 is CASSGSLGADTQYF. CDR3 coding DNA: TGCGCCAGCAGTGGCAGCCTGGGAGCAGATACGCAGTATTTT.

Concerning this clonotype itself: Relative to the germline gene, one junction end is altered; a read error may explain this. J is TRBJ1-1 and V is TRBV30, with TRBD1 identical over 8 bases. Germline V lookup: CDR1 GTSNPN, CDR2 SVGIG (reference sequence). CDR3 length: 10 residues. In DNA, the CDR3 is TGTGCCTGGAGTCGGACAGGGATGATCTTT. It translates to CAWSRTGMIF.

The chain recombines TRBV20-1 with TRBJ2-7; TRBD2 matches at 9 bases. The germline V gene encodes CDR1 DFQATT and CDR2 SNEGSKA (reference sequence). With V trimmed by 1 base and J by 6 bases, 10 bases remained unmatched. This CDR3 region has 15 residues. The CDR3 region has the DNA TGCAGTGCTAGAGTCGGCGGGAGGGCGGTTCGCGAGCAGTACTTC. This gives the protein CSARVGGRAVREQYF.

This chain joins TRBV27 and TRBJ2-5; 9 nucleotides match TRBD1. Germline CDR1 and CDR2: MNHEY and SMNVEV (reference sequence). This CDR3 is built from 14 residues. With 5 bases clipped from V and 3 bases from J, the junction kept 4 bases outside the gene matches. The CDR3 protein is CASSPRTGEETQYF. The CDR3 DNA reads as TGTGCCAGCAGTCCCCGGACAGGGGAAGAGACCCAGTACTTC.

The chain has TRBV28 and TRBJ1-3; D gene ambiguous. The CDR3 consists of 14 residues. Looked up from germline, CDR1 is MDHEN and CDR2 is SYDVKM. V gave up 6 bases and J gave up 0 bases, with 9 bases separating them. CDR3 sequence (DNA): TGTGCCAGCAGCTCCTCTAGCTCTGGAAACACCATATATTTT. Amino acid sequence: CASSSSSSGNTIYF.

The V call is TRBV7-2, the J call TRBJ1-1; 9 bases fit TRBD1. After removal of 4 bases from V and 4 bases from J, the junction contained 7 bases not matched to a gene. Germline assignment: CDR1 SGHTA and CDR2 FQGNSA. The CDR3 is 15 amino acids. The CDR3 sequence is CASSWQTGGRTEAFF. Here the CDR3 DNA reads TGTGCCAGCAGCTGGCAGACAGGGGGACGCACTGAAGCTTTCTTT.